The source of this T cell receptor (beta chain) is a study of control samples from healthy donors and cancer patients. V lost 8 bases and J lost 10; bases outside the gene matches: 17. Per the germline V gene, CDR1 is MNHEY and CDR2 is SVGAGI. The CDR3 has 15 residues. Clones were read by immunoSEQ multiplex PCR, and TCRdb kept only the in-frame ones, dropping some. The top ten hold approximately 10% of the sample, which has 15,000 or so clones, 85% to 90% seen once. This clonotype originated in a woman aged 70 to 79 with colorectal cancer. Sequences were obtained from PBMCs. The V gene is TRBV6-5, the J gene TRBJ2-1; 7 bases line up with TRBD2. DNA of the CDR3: TGTGCCAGCGGACGACTAGCCGGGCCATCAAAGGAGCAGTTCTTC. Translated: CASGRLAGPSKEQFF.